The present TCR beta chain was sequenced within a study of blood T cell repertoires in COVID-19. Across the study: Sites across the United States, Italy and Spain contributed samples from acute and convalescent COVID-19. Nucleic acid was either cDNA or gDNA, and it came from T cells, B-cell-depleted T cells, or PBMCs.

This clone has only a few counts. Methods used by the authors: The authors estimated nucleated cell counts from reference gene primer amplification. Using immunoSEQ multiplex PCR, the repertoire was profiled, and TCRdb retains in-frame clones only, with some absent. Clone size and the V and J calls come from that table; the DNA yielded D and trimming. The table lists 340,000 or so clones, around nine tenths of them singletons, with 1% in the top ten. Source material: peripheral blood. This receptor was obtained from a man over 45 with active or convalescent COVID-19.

DNA for the CDR3: TGCAGCGCTGCGTGGGACTCCATCCTCGAGCAGTACTTC. Translation gives CSAAWDSILEQYF. The chain has TRBV29-1 and TRBJ2-7; D is possibly TRBD2 (6 bases). The length of the CDR3 is 13 residues. CDR1 and CDR2 (germline): SQVTM, ANQGSEA. Trimming took 7 bases from V and 6 from J, leaving 19 bases between them.